Many counts were recorded for the clone carrying this T cell receptor (beta chain). What it binds is unknown. This record comes from a study of spatial heterogeneity in lung cancer. With 3 bases clipped from V and 2 bases from J, the junction kept 5 bases outside the gene matches. Germline CDR1 KGHDR, CDR2 SFDVKD. This CDR3 comprises 15 residues. Time point reported: sample taken at primary tumor resection. Study-wide findings and caveats: In blood, ubiquitous expanded tumor TCRs appeared more at resection than follow-up.

TCRdb used MiXCR to reprocess the 5' RACE reads, holding one entry per CDR3 protein. The table records 20,000 to 25,000 distinct CDR3 sequences, roughly 7.2% of them present only once. The chain employs TRBV24-1 and TRBJ2-5, with 7 bases fitting TRBD1. Sequencing used PBMCs, obtained at surgery. This receptor was obtained from a male donor with early-stage non-small cell lung cancer. As DNA, the CDR3 is TGTGCCACCAGTGATCCTGCAGGGGGTCAAGAGACCCAGTACTTC. Protein: CATSDPAGGQETQYF.